These 12 T cell receptor beta chains share one sample of origin, sequenced in a study of T cell repertoires in cytomegalovirus infection. No antigen is known for these receptors. TCRdb fed the reads into MiXCR, producing one record per CDR3 protein. The table has hundreds of thousands of distinct CDR3 sequences, roughly 43% seen once. The sample consisted of cultured PBMCs, taken from culture after CMV antigen stimulation. The source is a human donor in good health (CMV status not recorded). Some clones in this sample may be carry-over from other donors' samples.

The chain uses TRBV2 and TRBJ2-1; a weak D match, TRBD2 (5 bases). The V gene's germline CDR1 is SNHLY and CDR2 FYNNEI. V was cut by 6 bases and J by 7 bases, with 13 bases left in between. The CDR3 extends over 13 amino acids. The DNA for the CDR3 is TGTGCCAGCAGCGGAACCACGGGGAATGAGCAGTTCTTC. It specifies CASSGTTGNEQFF.

In its sample, this clonotype was seen a few times. J is TRBJ1-1 and V is TRBV11-1, with unresolved D. Trimming took off 0 bases at V and 7 bases at J, with 9 bases between the two ends. CDR1 is SGHAT, CDR2 FQDESV, per germline (reference sequence). The CDR3 sequence is 13 residues long. CDR3 residues: CASSLAERFEAFF. CDR3 coding DNA: TGTGCCAGCAGCTTAGCGGAACGTTTTGAAGCTTTCTTT.

This clonotype was picked up a small number of times. The genes are TRBV20-1 and TRBJ1-4; D is possibly TRBD1 (5 bases). The V gene lost 1 base and the J gene lost 8 bases, with 14 bases spanning the gap. Germline lookup yields CDR1 DFQATT and CDR2 SNEGSKA (reference sequence). CDR3 length: 14 amino acids. The CDR3: CSARVGGPEEKLFF. The CDR3 coding sequence is TGCAGTGCTAGAGTTGGGGGACCGGAGGAAAAACTGTTTTTT.

The chain uses TRBV5-3 and TRBJ2-7; the D gene is possibly TRBD2 (5 bases). TRBV5-3 is reported as an ORF; its role is uncertain. Deletions cut 8 bases from V and 1 base from J, with 13 bases between. The CDR3 spans 13 residues. The CDR3 here is CASSPAASYEQYF. Here the CDR3 DNA reads TGTGCCAGCAGCCCAGCGGCTTCCTACGAGCAGTACTTC.

This chain joins TRBV28 and TRBJ2-7; D possibly corresponds to TRBD1 (6 bases). With 6 bases removed from V and 4 bases from J, the gap between germline ends came to 22 bases. Germline values: CDR1 MDHEN, CDR2 SYDVKM. This CDR3 is 16 amino acids long. The CDR3 loop is CASRPPGQGNIYEQYF. CDR3 DNA: TGTGCCAGCAGACCTCCAGGCCAGGGGAATATTTACGAGCAGTACTTC.

In this sample, this clonotype turned up once. V usage is TRBV6-6 and J usage is TRBJ1-5; D may be TRBD1 (6 bases). Germline V gene sequence: CDR1 MNHNY, CDR2 SVGAGI (reference sequence). The V and J ends lost 7 bases and 7 bases respectively, with 20 bases between them. This CDR3 is 15 amino acids long. In nucleotides, the CDR3 is TGTGCCAGCACCCTGGGGCCAAAAAGGGGGCAGCCCCAGCATTTT. It codes for CASTLGPKRGQPQHF.

This clonotype has a handful of counts. The chain links TRBV7-9 to TRBJ2-2; D unresolved. V lost 6 bases and J 5 bases, leaving 13 bases between the germline ends. Germline V CDR1 and CDR2: SEHNR, FQNEAQ (reference sequence). The CDR3 covers 14 residues. The CDR3 DNA sequence: TGTGCCAGCAGTCCCGTATTGAGTACCGGGGAGCTGTTTTTT. Its protein product is CASSPVLSTGELFF.

There are a few counts of this clonotype. The CDR3 is CASSRDAQETQYF. As DNA, the CDR3 is TGTGCCAGCAGCCGGGACGCCCAAGAGACCCAGTACTTC. V and J are TRBV12-3 or TRBV12-4 and TRBJ2-5; D tentatively fits TRBD1 or TRBD2 (5 bases each). CDR3 length: 13 amino acids. V was shortened by 6 bases and J by 1 base, with 9 bases between the two germline ends.

This clonotype was observed a few times. The gene calls are TRBV7-8 and TRBJ2-2, with D maybe TRBD2 (7 bases). Trimming cost V 0 bases and J 3 bases, with 11 bases left between them. CDR1 and CDR2 from the germline V gene are SGHVS and FQNEAQ. This CDR3 has 16 residues. The DNA of the CDR3 is TGTGCCAGCAGCTTAGCGGGGGGGCTCGACACCGGGGAGCTGTTTTTT. Translated: CASSLAGGLDTGELFF.

The chain is built from TRBV3-1 and TRBJ2-2, with D perhaps matching TRBD1 (6 bases). The CDR3 is made up of 15 amino acids. With 5 bases removed from V and 3 bases from J, the gap between germline ends came to 13 bases. Germline CDR1 LGHDT, CDR2 YNNKEL (reference sequence). The CDR3 nucleotides read TGTGCCAGCAGCTCGTTCGGACAGTACACCGGGGAGCTGTTTTTT. Its protein is CASSSFGQYTGELFF.

This clonotype has at least ten counts. The CDR3 DNA sequence: TGTGCCAGCAGCTTTCTCTACGAGCAGTACTTC. This translates into CASSFLYEQYF. The V and J genes are TRBV7-2 and TRBJ2-7; D is uncertain. Germline loops: CDR1 SGHTA, CDR2 FQGNSA. V lost 3 bases, J lost 3 bases, and 3 bases lay in between. The CDR3 is 11 amino acids.

This clonotype was recorded a few times. The chain couples TRBV6-1 to TRBJ1-6; D ambiguous. Trimming removed 5 bases from V and 8 bases from J, with 7 bases in between. The CDR3 runs to 12 residues. CDR1 and CDR2 (germline): MNHNS, SASEGT. CDR3 nucleotides: TGTGCCAGCAGTTCTGGAGATTCACCCCTCCACTTT. This gives the protein CASSSGDSPLHF.